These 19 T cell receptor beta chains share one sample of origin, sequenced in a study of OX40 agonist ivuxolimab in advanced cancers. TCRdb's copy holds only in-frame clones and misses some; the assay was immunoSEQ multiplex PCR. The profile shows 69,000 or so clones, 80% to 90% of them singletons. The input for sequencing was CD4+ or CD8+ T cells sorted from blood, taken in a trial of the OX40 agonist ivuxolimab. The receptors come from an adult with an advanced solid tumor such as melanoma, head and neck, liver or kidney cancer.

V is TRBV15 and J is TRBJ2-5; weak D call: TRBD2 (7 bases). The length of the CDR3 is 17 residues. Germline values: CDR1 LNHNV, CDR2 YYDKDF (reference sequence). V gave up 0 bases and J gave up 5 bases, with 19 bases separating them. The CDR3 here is CATSRDVGGGGSETQYF. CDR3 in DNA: TGTGCCACCAGCAGAGATGTTGGGGGAGGGGGATCGGAGACCCAGTACTTC.

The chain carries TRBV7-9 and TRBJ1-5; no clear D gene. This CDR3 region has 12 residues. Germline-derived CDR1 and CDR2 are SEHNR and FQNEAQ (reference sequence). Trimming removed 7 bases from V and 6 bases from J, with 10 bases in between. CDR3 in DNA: TGTGCCAGCACGACTGGGAGTCAGCCCCAGCATTTT. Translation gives CASTTGSQPQHF.

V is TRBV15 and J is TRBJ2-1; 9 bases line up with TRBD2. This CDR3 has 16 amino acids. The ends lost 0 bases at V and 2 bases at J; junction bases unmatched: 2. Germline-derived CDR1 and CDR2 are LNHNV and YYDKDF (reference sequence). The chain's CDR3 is CATSRETSGTYNEQFF. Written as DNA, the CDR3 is TGTGCCACCAGCAGAGAGACTAGCGGTACCTACAATGAGCAGTTCTTC.

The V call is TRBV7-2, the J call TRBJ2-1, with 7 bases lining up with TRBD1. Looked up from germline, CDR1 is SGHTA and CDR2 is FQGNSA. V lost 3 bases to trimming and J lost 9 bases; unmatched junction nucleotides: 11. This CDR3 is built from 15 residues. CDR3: CASSFLSDRAGEQFF. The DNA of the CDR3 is TGTGCCAGCAGCTTTCTCTCCGACAGGGCGGGTGAGCAGTTCTTC.

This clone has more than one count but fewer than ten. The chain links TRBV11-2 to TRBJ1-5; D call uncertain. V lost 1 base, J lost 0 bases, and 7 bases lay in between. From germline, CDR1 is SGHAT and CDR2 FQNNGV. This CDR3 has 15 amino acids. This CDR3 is CASSLAGYSNQPQHF. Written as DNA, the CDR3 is TGTGCCAGCAGCTTAGCGGGTTATAGCAATCAGCCCCAGCATTTT. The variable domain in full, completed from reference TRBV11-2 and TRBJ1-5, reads EAGVAQSPRYKIIEKRQSVAFWCNPISGHATLYWYQQILGQGPKLLIQFQNNGVVDDSQLPKDRFSAERLKGVDSTLKIQPAKLEDSAVYLCASSLAGYSNQPQHFGDGTRLSIL.

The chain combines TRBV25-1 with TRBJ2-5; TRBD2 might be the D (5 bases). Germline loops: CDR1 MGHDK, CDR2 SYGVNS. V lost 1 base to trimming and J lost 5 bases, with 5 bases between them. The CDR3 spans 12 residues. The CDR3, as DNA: TGTGCCAGCAGTGAATGGGAGGAGACCCAGTACTTC. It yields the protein CASSEWEETQYF.

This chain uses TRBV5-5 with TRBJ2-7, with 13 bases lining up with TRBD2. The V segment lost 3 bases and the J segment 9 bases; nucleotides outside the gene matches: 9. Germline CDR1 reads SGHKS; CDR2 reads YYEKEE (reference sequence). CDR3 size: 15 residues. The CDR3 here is CASSSGTSGNYAQYF. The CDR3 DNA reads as TGTGCCAGCAGCTCCGGGACTAGCGGGAACTATGCGCAGTACTTC.

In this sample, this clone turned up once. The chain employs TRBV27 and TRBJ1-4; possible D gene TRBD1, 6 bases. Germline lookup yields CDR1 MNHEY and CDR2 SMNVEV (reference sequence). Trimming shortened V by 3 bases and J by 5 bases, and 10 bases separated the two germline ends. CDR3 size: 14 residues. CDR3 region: CASSLAGANEKLFF. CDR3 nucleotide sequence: TGTGCCAGCAGTTTGGCAGGGGCAAATGAAAAACTGTTTTTT.

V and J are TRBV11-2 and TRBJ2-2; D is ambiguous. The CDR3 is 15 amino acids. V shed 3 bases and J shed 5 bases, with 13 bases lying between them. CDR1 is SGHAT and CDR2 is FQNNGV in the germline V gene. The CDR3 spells CASSFMTITTGELFF. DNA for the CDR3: TGTGCCAGCAGCTTTATGACCATTACGACCGGGGAGCTGTTTTTT.

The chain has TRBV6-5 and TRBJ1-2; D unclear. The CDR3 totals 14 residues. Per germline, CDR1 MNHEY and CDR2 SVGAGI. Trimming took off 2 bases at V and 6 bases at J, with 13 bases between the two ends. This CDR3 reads CASSYRSPGNGYTF. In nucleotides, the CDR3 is TGTGCCAGCAGTTACAGGTCTCCAGGAAATGGCTACACCTTC.

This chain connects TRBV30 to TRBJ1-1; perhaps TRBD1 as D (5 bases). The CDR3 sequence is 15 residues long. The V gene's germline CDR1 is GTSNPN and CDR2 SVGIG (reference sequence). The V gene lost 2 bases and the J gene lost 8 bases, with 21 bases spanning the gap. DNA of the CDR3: TGTGCCTGGAGTTGGCAGGGATCCCCTAAAACCGAAGCTTTCTTT. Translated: CAWSWQGSPKTEAFF.

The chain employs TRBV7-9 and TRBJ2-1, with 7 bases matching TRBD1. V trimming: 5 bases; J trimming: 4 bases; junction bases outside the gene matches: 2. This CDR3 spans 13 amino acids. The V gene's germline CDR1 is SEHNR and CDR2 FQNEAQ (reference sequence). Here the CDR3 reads CASSGTVYNEQFF. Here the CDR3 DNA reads TGTGCCAGCAGCGGGACAGTTTACAATGAGCAGTTCTTC.

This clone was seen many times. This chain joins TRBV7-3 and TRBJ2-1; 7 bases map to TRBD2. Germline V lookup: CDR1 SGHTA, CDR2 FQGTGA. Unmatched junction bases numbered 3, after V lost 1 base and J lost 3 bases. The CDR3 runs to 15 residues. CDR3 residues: CASSLMVAGYNEQFF. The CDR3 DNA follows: TGTGCCAGCAGCTTAATGGTAGCGGGCTACAATGAGCAGTTCTTC.

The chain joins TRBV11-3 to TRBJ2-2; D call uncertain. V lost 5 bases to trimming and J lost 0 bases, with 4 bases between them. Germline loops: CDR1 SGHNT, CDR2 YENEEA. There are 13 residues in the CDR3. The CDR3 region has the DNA TGTGCCAGCAGCCCCCCGAACACCGGGGAGCTGTTTTTT. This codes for CASSPPNTGELFF.

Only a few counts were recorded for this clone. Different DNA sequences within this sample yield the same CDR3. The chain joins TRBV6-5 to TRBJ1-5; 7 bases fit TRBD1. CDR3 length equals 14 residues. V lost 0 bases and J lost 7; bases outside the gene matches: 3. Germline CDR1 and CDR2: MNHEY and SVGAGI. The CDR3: CASSYSPGGQPQHF. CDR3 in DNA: TGTGCCAGCAGTTACTCACCAGGGGGACAGCCCCAGCATTTT.

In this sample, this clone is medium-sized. CDR3 protein: CASRFGGNTGNTIYF. DNA for the CDR3: TGTGCCAGCAGATTTGGGGGTAATACTGGAAACACCATATATTTT. The chain carries TRBV6-5 and TRBJ1-3; tentatively, D is TRBD1 (5 bases). From germline, CDR1 is MNHEY and CDR2 SVGAGI. The V and J ends lost 6 bases and 2 bases respectively, with 14 bases between them. The CDR3 contains 15 residues.

The CDR3 nucleotides are TGTGCCTGGAACCCCAGTGGGGTACAGACCCAGTACTTC. Translation: CAWNPSGVQTQYF. The chain uses TRBV30 and TRBJ2-5; no firm D call. CDR3 length: 13 amino acids. Germline V gives CDR1 GTSNPN, CDR2 SVGIG (reference sequence). The V and J ends lost 4 bases and 6 bases respectively, with 15 bases between them.

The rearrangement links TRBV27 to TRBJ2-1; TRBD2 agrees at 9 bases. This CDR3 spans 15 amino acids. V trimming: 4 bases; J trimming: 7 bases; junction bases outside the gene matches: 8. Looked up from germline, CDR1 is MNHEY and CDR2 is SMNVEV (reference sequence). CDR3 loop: CASSSRLAGVNEQFF. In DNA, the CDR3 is TGTGCCAGCAGTTCGAGGTTAGCGGGAGTTAATGAGCAGTTCTTC.

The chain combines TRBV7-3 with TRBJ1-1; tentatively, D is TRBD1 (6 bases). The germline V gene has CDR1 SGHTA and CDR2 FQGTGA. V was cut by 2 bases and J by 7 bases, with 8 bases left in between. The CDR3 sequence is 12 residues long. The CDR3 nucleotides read TGTGCCAGCAGCTTACAAGGGGGTGAAGCTTTCTTT. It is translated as CASSLQGGEAFF.